This T cell receptor beta chain was recorded in a study of shared clonotypes between healthy human individuals. As for the study in general: Each donor contributed plates that comprised three CD4 naive, three CD4 memory, two CD8 naive and one CD8 memory.

Each donor was a Caucasian adult residing in Nashville, Tennessee. This was a deep-level run. Profiled with immunoSEQ multiplex PCR; TCRdb holds only in-frame clones, not every one. The sample holds 2 million to 3 million clones; 93% are singletons and the top ten take more than 0.35%. Concerning this clone: One end of the junction is discordant with germline, which a read error may explain.

The source of this sequence is a man between 18 and 35 years old in good health. Some clones in this sample may be carry-over from other donors' samples. The specimen was naive CD4+ T cells from PBMCs. Described subset: CD45RA+ positively selected.

For the CDR3, the DNA is TGTGCCAGCAGCTACTCGACAGGGGTCACTGAAGCTTTCTTT. This codes for CASSYSTGVTEAFF. The chain carries TRBV6-6 and TRBJ1-1; TRBD1 agrees at 8 bases. Germline V gene lookup returns CDR1 MNHNY and CDR2 SVGAGI (reference sequence). CDR3 length: 14 amino acids.